Listed below are T cell receptor beta chains from one sample, sequenced in a study of cytomegalovirus exposure and HLA in healthy donors. TCRdb's copy holds only in-frame clones and misses some; the assay was immunoSEQ multiplex PCR. The sample comprises some 190,000 clones, 75% to 90% of which are singletons, and roughly 1.4% rests with the top ten. What was sequenced was PBMCs. The receptor source for this set is a girl aged 5 to 17 in good health and CMV-seropositive. CDR3s include the opening cysteine and the closing phenylalanine or tryptophan. Fields, in order: J gene, D gene, clone size, V gene, CDR3 DNA, CDR3 protein. D genes are given only for firm matches. Not all rows give a size; the values are once, few, many and, for expanded clones, a class.

>TRBJ2-7|.|.|TRBV5-8
TGTGCCAGCAGGGCGGGACCCACCTACGAGCAGTACTTC
CASRAGPTYEQYF
>TRBJ2-1|TRBD2|.|TRBV5-4
TGTGCCAGCAGCTTGGGGGGAGGGAGTAATGAGCAGTTCTTC
CASSLGGGSNEQFF
>TRBJ2-7|.|.|TRBV5-4
TGTGCCAGCAGCTTGGAAGGAGGTGTTTACTACGAGCAGTACTTC
CASSLEGGVYYEQYF
>TRBJ2-5|.|few|TRBV7-8
TGTGCCAGCAGCTTAGAAACTAGTAGGATAAAGACCCAGTACTTC
CASSLETSRIKTQYF
>TRBJ2-1|TRBD2|.|TRBV27
TGTGCCAGCAGTTTATATAGTGGACTAGCGGGAGTTGGTAATGAGCAGTTCTTC
CASSLYSGLAGVGNEQFF
>TRBJ2-7|TRBD1|.|TRBV28
TGTGCCAGCAGTCCGGGGACAGATTACGAGCAGTACTTC
CASSPGTDYEQYF
>TRBJ1-1|.|.|TRBV5-4
TGTGCCAGCAGCCCAGACAGCTACACTGAAGCTTTCTTT
CASSPDSYTEAFF
>TRBJ2-3|TRBD2|few|TRBV5-1
TGCGCCAGCAGGCGGGAGGAGGTTAGGACAGATACGCAGTATTTT
CASRREEVRTDTQYF
>TRBJ1-1|.|.|TRBV29-1
TGCAGCGCTCTCAGGGTGGGGATGAACACTGAAGCTTTCTTT
CSALRVGMNTEAFF
>TRBJ2-7|TRBD1|.|TRBV6-5
TGTGCCAGCAAACTAGACAGGGATCACGAGCAGTACTTC
CASKLDRDHEQYF
>TRBJ2-5|.|.|TRBV5-8
TGTGCCAGCAGCTCCGTTGGGGGGTTCTACCAAGAGACCCAGTACTTC
CASSSVGGFYQETQYF
>TRBJ1-4|.|.|TRBV7-6
TGTGCCAGCAGCTTAACAGCAACTAATGAAAAACTGTTTTTT
CASSLTATNEKLFF
>TRBJ1-2|TRBD1|.|TRBV5-1
TGCGCCAGCAGCTTGGTCTTCGGACAGGGCTGGGGCTACACCTTC
CASSLVFGQGWGYTF
>TRBJ1-5|.|.|TRBV15
TGTGCCACCAGCAGATCAAGGGGTAGAGGTCAGCCCCAGCATTTT
CATSRSRGRGQPQHF
>TRBJ2-1|.|.|TRBV13
TGTGCCAGCAGCCATGGACGGGGGTTCTCCTACAATGAGCAGTTCTTC
CASSHGRGFSYNEQFF
>TRBJ2-5|TRBD2|.|TRBV7-9
TGTGCCAGCAGCTTAGTGCTAGCGGGAGCTCAAGAGACCCAGTACTTC
CASSLVLAGAQETQYF
>TRBJ1-1|.|.|TRBV6-5
TGTGCCAGCAGCCGGGGAATCATGAACACTGAAGCTTTCTTT
CASSRGIMNTEAFF
>TRBJ1-1|TRBD1|.|TRBV4-2
TGTGCCAGCAGCCGCGTCGCGGGACAGGGGGACACTGAAGCTTTCTTT
CASSRVAGQGDTEAFF
>TRBJ1-1|.|.|TRBV9
TGTGCCAGCAGCGTAGATCTGGGGGCAGGGACTGAAGCTTTCTTT
CASSVDLGAGTEAFF
>TRBJ1-2|.|.|TRBV27
TGTGCCAGCAGCCCGGGATCCGGCTATGGCTACACCTTC
CASSPGSGYGYTF
>TRBJ2-7|.|few|TRBV6-5
TGTGCCAGCAGTTACTCGGTCGGGTCCTACGAGCAGTACTTC
CASSYSVGSYEQYF
>TRBJ2-1|TRBD2|.|TRBV9
TGTGCCAGCAGCGTAGAAGGACTAGCGGGAGCCCGAAATGAGCAGTTCTTC
CASSVEGLAGARNEQFF
>TRBJ2-5|TRBD2|.|TRBV7-9
TGTGCCAGCAGCTTAAGTGCTAGCGGGAGGGCCCAAGAGACCCAGTACTTC
CASSLSASGRAQETQYF
>TRBJ1-1|.|.|TRBV29-1
TGCAGCGTTGAAGGGGCGCCTTTTAACACTGAAGCTTTCTTT
CSVEGAPFNTEAFF
>TRBJ2-7|TRBD2|few|TRBV4-3
TGCGCCAGCAGCCAAGACGGGACTAGCGGTACCTACGAGCAGTACTTC
CASSQDGTSGTYEQYF
>TRBJ2-7|TRBD1|.|TRBV7-2
TGTGCCAGCAGCACCCGGGACAGATCTTCCTACGAGCAGTACTTC
CASSTRDRSSYEQYF
>TRBJ1-2|TRBD1|.|TRBV6-5
TGTGCCAGCAGTATGGGACAGGGGCACGGCTACACCTTC
CASSMGQGHGYTF
>TRBJ1-5|TRBD1|.|TRBV6-6
TGTGCCAGCAGTTACCTAGGGACAGGGGGCAGGCCCCAGCATTTT
CASSYLGTGGRPQHF
>TRBJ2-1|.|.|TRBV5-1
TGCGCCAGCAGCTTGGAGTCGGCTCGAGGGAATGAGCAGTTCTTC
CASSLESARGNEQFF
>TRBJ2-7|TRBD1|.|TRBV6-1
TGTGCCAGTGCCACAGGGGGTACACCCTACGAGCAGTACTTC
CASATGGTPYEQYF
>TRBJ2-2|.|.|TRBV27
TGTGCCAGCAGACAGAACACCGGGGAGCTGTTTTTT
CASRQNTGELFF
>TRBJ1-5|.|.|TRBV30
TGTGCCTGGACGCGGGGTTCGGGTCAGCCCCAGCATTTT
CAWTRGSGQPQHF
>TRBJ1-2|TRBD1|.|TRBV15
TGTGCCACCAGCAGAGTGAGGACAGGGACTTTTAACTATGGCTACACCTTC
CATSRVRTGTFNYGYTF
>TRBJ1-2|.|.|TRBV7-2
TGTGCCAGCAGCTCGTACTTAGGTGGGGCTCTCGGTGGCTACACCTTC
CASSSYLGGALGGYTF
>TRBJ1-5|.|once|TRBV19
TGTGCCAGTAGTACACCCGGACGGGGGAATCAGCCCCAGCATTTT
CASSTPGRGNQPQHF
>TRBJ2-1|TRBD2|once|TRBV10-2
TGCGCCAGCAGTGAGTTGAGGCTAGCGGAGAACTACAATGAGCAGTTCTTC
CASSELRLAENYNEQFF
>TRBJ1-2|.|once|TRBV30
TGTGCCTGGAGTATCCAGTCGCCGCCCTTTAACTATGGCTACACCTTC
CAWSIQSPPFNYGYTF
>TRBJ2-1|TRBD2|.|TRBV6-5
TGTGCCAGCAGTACGGGACTATGGCAGTTCTTC
CASSTGLWQFF
>TRBJ2-1|.|.|TRBV19
TGTGCCAGTAGTCTCGGGTTACAGGGTGAGCAGTTCTTC
CASSLGLQGEQFF
>TRBJ2-3|.|.|TRBV30
TGTGCCTGTACAGGGATCACAGATACGCAGTATTTT
CACTGITDTQYF
>TRBJ2-5|TRBD2|.|TRBV7-9
TGTGCCAGCAGCATCCTCCCGGGACTAGCCGGGCAAGAGACCCAGTACTTC
CASSILPGLAGQETQYF
>TRBJ1-3|TRBD1|.|TRBV7-6
TGTGCCAGCAGCTCCTCGGGACAGAGAAACACCATATATTTT
CASSSSGQRNTIYF
>TRBJ2-3|TRBD2|.|TRBV4-2
TGTGCCAGCGCGAGCGGGAGTCGGCTAGATACGCAGTATTTT
CASASGSRLDTQYF
>TRBJ1-5|TRBD1|.|TRBV5-1
TGCGCCAGCAGCTCAGACCCTACAGGGGGCGAGCCCCAGCATTTT
CASSSDPTGGEPQHF
>TRBJ2-1|.|.|TRBV6-1
TGTGCCAGCAGTGAAGCGGGAGCGGAAGGTGAGCAGTTCTTC
CASSEAGAEGEQFF
>TRBJ1-5|TRBD1|.|TRBV6-5
TGTGCCAGCAGTTACTACAAGACAGGGGGAAAGCCCCAGCATTTT
CASSYYKTGGKPQHF
>TRBJ2-7|.|.|TRBV7-2
TGTGCCAGCAGTTCGAGCTCCTACGAGCAGTACTTC
CASSSSSYEQYF
>TRBJ2-7|TRBD1|once|TRBV5-1
TGCGCCAGCAGCTTGGGACCCTCGGGACAGGGGTACGAGCAGTACTTC
CASSLGPSGQGYEQYF
>TRBJ1-5|.|.|TRBV30
TGTGCCTGGGACGGGGATAGCAATCAGCCCCAGCATTTT
CAWDGDSNQPQHF
>TRBJ2-2|TRBD2|.|TRBV7-3
TGTGCCAGCAGCTTATCTGGAAGGGGGACTAGCGGGACCGGGGAGCTGTTTTTT
CASSLSGRGTSGTGELFF
>TRBJ2-7|TRBD2|.|TRBV5-6
TGTGCCAGCAGCTCCCTGATACCGACTAGCGGCTACGAGCAGTACTTC
CASSSLIPTSGYEQYF
>TRBJ2-4|TRBD2|few|TRBV6-5
TGTGCCAGCAGTTGGAGCGGGGGGGGCGGCATTCAGTACTTC
CASSWSGGGGIQYF
>TRBJ1-2|.|once|TRBV18
TGTGCCAGCTCACCGGGCGGGTGGTATGGCTACACCTTC
CASSPGGWYGYTF
>TRBJ2-5|.|.|TRBV30
TGTGCCTGGAGCGGGTCGCGGAGGGAGACCCAGTACTTC
CAWSGSRRETQYF
>TRBJ2-5|TRBD1|few|TRBV4-1
TGCGCCAGCAGCAGGGGGACAGGGGTTGAGACCCAGTACTTC
CASSRGTGVETQYF